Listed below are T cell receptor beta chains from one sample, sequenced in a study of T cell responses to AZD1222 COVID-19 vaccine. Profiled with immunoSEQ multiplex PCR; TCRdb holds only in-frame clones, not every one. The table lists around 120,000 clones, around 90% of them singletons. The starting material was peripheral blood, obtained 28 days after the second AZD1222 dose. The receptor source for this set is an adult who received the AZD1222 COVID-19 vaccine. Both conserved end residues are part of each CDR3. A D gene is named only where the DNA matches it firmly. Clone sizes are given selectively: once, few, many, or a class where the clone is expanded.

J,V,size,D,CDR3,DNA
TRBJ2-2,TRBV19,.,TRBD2,CASSGGTANDRTGELFF,TGTGCCAGTAGCGGGGGGACTGCCAACGACAGAACCGGGGAGCTGTTTTTT
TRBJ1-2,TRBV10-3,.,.,CAISESGGGYGYTF,TGTGCCATCAGTGAGAGTGGGGGGGGCTATGGCTACACCTTC
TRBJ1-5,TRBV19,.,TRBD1,CASSIVPPGQNSPQPQHF,TGTGCCAGTAGTATAGTACCCCCGGGACAGAATAGCCCTCAGCCCCAGCATTTT
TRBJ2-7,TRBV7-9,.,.,CASSLGAEFTYEQYF,TGTGCCAGCAGCTTAGGGGCCGAGTTCACCTACGAGCAGTACTTC
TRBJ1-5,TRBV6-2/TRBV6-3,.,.,CASSYSKAITAQPQHF,TGTGCCAGCAGTTACTCGAAGGCAATAACGGCTCAGCCCCAGCATTTT
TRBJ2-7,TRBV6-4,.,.,CASSEVAGSNYEQYF,TGTGCCAGCAGTGAGGTGGCGGGAAGTAACTACGAGCAGTACTTC
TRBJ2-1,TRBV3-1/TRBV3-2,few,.,CASSQDSPEQFF,TGTGCCAGCAGCCAAGATAGTCCTGAGCAGTTCTTC
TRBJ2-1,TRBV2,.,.,CASSDREGEQFF,TGTGCCAGCAGCGACAGGGAGGGTGAGCAGTTCTTC
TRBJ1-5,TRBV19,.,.,CASTGKGNQPQHF,TGTGCCAGTACTGGCAAGGGGAATCAGCCCCAGCATTTT
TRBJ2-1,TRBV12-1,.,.,CASSSDPTDPYNEQFF,TGTGCCAGCAGCTCAGACCCCACCGACCCATACAATGAGCAGTTCTTC
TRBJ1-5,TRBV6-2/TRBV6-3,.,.,CASSPHQGYSNQPQHF,TGTGCCAGCAGTCCCCATCAGGGGTATAGCAATCAGCCCCAGCATTTT
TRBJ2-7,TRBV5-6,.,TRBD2,CASSLLGGRITYEQYF,TGTGCCAGCAGCCTTCTGGGCGGGAGGATAACCTACGAGCAGTACTTC
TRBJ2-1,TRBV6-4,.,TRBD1,CASSRDRGHNEQFF,TGTGCCAGCAGTCGGGACAGGGGTCACAATGAGCAGTTCTTC
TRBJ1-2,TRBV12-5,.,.,CASALDSYYGYTF,TGTGCTAGTGCCCTGGACAGCTACTATGGCTACACCTTC
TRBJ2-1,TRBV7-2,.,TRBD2,CASSLGLTSGRGNEQFF,TGTGCCAGCAGCTTAGGTCTTACTAGCGGGAGGGGCAATGAGCAGTTCTTC
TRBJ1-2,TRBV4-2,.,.,CASSHNLGGVGYGYTF,TGTGCCAGCAGCCACAACTTAGGAGGAGTAGGGTATGGCTACACCTTC
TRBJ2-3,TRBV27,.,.,CASRRTYVATDTQYF,TGTGCCAGCCGCAGGACGTATGTAGCCACAGATACGCAGTATTTT
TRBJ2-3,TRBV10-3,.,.,CAIRTGTEGTQYF,TGTGCCATCAGGACTGGGACTGAGGGGACGCAGTATTTT
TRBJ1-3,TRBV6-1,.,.,CASSELGSGNTIYF,TGTGCCAGCAGTGAACTCGGATCTGGAAACACCATATATTTT